The 11 T cell receptor beta chains listed next were all sequenced from one sample in a study of tumor T cells in aggressive B-cell lymphoma. Here immunoSEQ multiplex PCR was the method, and the copy in TCRdb shows in-frame clones only, minus some. Among about 5,600 clones, less than 85% were seen once, and the ten largest hold approximately 2.9%. The sequencing input was tumor tissue. All receptors derive from an adult with diffuse large B cell lymphoma.

This sequence joins TRBV5-4 and TRBJ2-3, with 7 bases lining up with TRBD2. Germline V lookup: CDR1 SGHNT, CDR2 YYREEE (reference sequence). V gave up 2 bases and J gave up 0 bases; unmatched junction bases: 6. This CDR3 is 16 amino acids long. CDR3 DNA sequence: TGTGCCAGCAGCTTTCGACTAGCAGCTAGCACAGATACGCAGTATTTT. The encoded protein is CASSFRLAASTDTQYF.

V is TRBV15 and J is TRBJ1-6; D is unclear. Trimming took 5 bases from V and 8 from J, leaving 13 bases between them. From germline, CDR1 is LNHNV and CDR2 YYDKDF (reference sequence). The CDR3 is 14 residues long. This CDR3 reads CATSLRQPYSPLHF. The CDR3 coding sequence is TGTGCCACCAGCCTGAGGCAGCCGTATTCACCCCTCCACTTT.

As concerns this clone: The germline gene is not matched at one end of the junction; a read error may be the cause. The rearrangement links TRBV15 to TRBJ2-4, with a weak D call TRBD1 (6 bases). Germline V lookup: CDR1 LNHNV, CDR2 YYDKDF (reference sequence). The CDR3 covers 17 residues. The CDR3 nucleotides read TGTGCCACCAGAAGAGGGACAAACAGGCTAGCCAAAAACATTCAGTACTTC. It encodes CATRRGTNRLAKNIQYF.

The V gene is TRBV5-6, the J gene TRBJ2-7; 13 bases are a match to TRBD2. The CDR3 runs 17 residues. Germline CDR1 and CDR2: SGHDT and YYEEEE. The V and J ends lost 2 bases and 6 bases, in that order; junction bases with no gene match: 11. The CDR3 DNA is TGTGCCAGCAGCTTCCCCAGACTAGCGGGAGGCTTTTCCGAGCAGTACTTC. It is translated as CASSFPRLAGGFSEQYF. Full variable domain (remainder filled in from reference TRBV5-6 and TRBJ2-7): DAGVTQSPTHLIKTRGQQVTLRCSPKSGHDTVSWYQQALGQGPQFIFQYYEEEERQRGNFPDRFSGHQFPNYSSELNVNALLLGDSALYLCASSFPRLAGGFSEQYFGPGTRLTVT.

Worth noting for this clone: The junction shows a germline mismatch at one end, possibly a read error. V gene TRBV6-4 combines with J gene TRBJ2-5; D possibly corresponds to TRBD1 (6 bases). The CDR3 contains 13 residues. CDR1 and CDR2 from the germline V gene are MRHNA and SNTAGT. The CDR3 DNA reads TGTGCCAGCAGTGACGTTTCCGGACAGACGCAGTACTTC. It codes for CASSDVSGQTQYF.

The rearrangement links TRBV28 to TRBJ2-3, with TRBD1 as a possible D gene (6 bases). CDR1 and CDR2 from the germline V gene are MDHEN and SYDVKM. CDR3 length: 16 amino acids. V lost 8 bases to trimming and J lost 1 base, with 19 bases between them. CDR3: CASGVGTSIRTDTQYF. The CDR3 bases are TGTGCCAGCGGGGTCGGGACATCCATACGCACAGATACGCAGTATTTT.

V is TRBV19 and J is TRBJ2-2, with 8 bases fitting TRBD2. The germline V gene has CDR1 LNHDA and CDR2 SQIVND (reference sequence). V shed 2 bases and J 6 bases; nucleotides not matched to a gene: 8. The CDR3 runs to 16 residues. The CDR3 DNA reads TGTGCCAGTAGTATAACCGGGGGGGTACTGGCCGGGGAGCTGTTTTTT. Translated, it gives CASSITGGVLAGELFF.

V and J are TRBV6-5 and TRBJ1-2; 9 nucleotides match TRBD1. Per the germline V gene, CDR1 is MNHEY and CDR2 is SVGAGI. Trimming cost V 5 bases and J 7 bases; bases outside gene matches: 11. This CDR3 is 15 amino acids long. The CDR3 is CASSRPGTGMGGYTF. As DNA, the CDR3 is TGTGCCAGCAGTCGTCCCGGGACAGGGATGGGTGGCTACACCTTC.

V usage is TRBV20-1 and J usage is TRBJ2-1, with unresolved D. CDR1 and CDR2 from the germline V gene are DFQATT and SNEGSKA (reference sequence). This CDR3 is 10 amino acids long. Between the trimmed V and J ends, which lost 7 bases and 6 bases, there was a span of 7 bases. CDR3 protein: CSVAGNEQFF. CDR3 DNA: TGCAGTGTAGCCGGCAATGAGCAGTTCTTC.

The CDR3 protein is CASSETGYEQYF. The CDR3 nucleotides read TGCGCCAGCAGCGAGACAGGGTACGAGCAGTACTTC. The chain employs TRBV5-1 and TRBJ2-5, with 7 bases matching TRBD1. TRBJ2-7 matches the DNA end more closely, so the J call is doubtful. Germline V gene data show CDR1 as SGHRS and CDR2 as YFSETQ. The CDR3 sequence is 12 residues long.

The genes are TRBV7-3 and TRBJ2-1; 10 positions match TRBD2. CDR1 SGHTA and CDR2 FQGTGA come from the germline V gene. This CDR3 is built from 19 residues. Trimming at V came to 5 bases and at J to 0 bases, leaving 13 bases not matched to a gene. This CDR3 is CASSPFLAGVMSSYNEQFF. The DNA for the CDR3 is TGTGCCAGCAGCCCCTTCCTAGCGGGGGTAATGAGCTCCTACAATGAGCAGTTCTTC.